Each of the 8 T cell receptor beta chains below was sequenced from the same sample in a study of tumor-infiltrating lymphocytes in primary liver carcinoma. From unsorted bulk tissue weighing 20-30 mg, DNA and RNA were co-extracted. A primer in the constant region served to generate TCR beta cDNA from 500 to 600 ng of total RNA. Slightly modified ARM-PCR, run as three nested multiplex PCR rounds, produced the TCR beta libraries. TRBV1-TRBV30 forward primers paired with a C-beta reverse primer drove the first two PCR rounds, approximately 11 cycles each. TCRdb fed the multiplex PCR reads into MiXCR, producing one record per CDR3 protein. Of around 88,000 distinct CDR3 sequences detected, about 73% appear once; the ten largest clones hold around 25%. Sequencing used tumor-adjacent normal liver tissue. The receptors were sampled from a man aged 35 to 55 with primary liver carcinoma and hepatitis B virus infection.

Note on this clonotype: This clone may be a read error of a much larger clone one base away. The genes are TRBV6-6 and TRBJ2-1; possible D gene TRBD2, 7 bases. Germline V CDR1 and CDR2: MNHNY, SVGAGI (reference sequence). The CDR3 extends over 16 amino acids. The CDR3 is CASSYSKGGPHNEQLF. The DNA for the CDR3 is TGTGCCAGCAGTTACTCGAAGGGGGGGCCCCACAATGAGCAGTTGTTC.

This clonotype was picked up one time. This clone may be a read error of a much larger clone one base away. J is TRBJ2-1 and V is TRBV12-5; maybe TRBD2 (6 bases). The germline gives CDR1 LGHNT, CDR2 FRNRAP. The CDR3 sequence is 13 residues long. The CDR3 nucleotides are TGTGTTAGTGGTTTTTCTGTGGGAGGTGAGCAGTTCTTC. It translates to CVSGFSVGGEQFF. Full variable domain (rest looked up from reference TRBV12-5 and TRBJ2-1): DARVTQTPRHKVTEMGQEVTMRCQPILGHNTVFWYRQTMMQGLELLAYFRNRAPLDDSGMPKDRFSAEMPDATLATLKIQPSEPRDSAVYFCVSGFSVGGEQFFGPGTRLTVL.

This clonotype was seen repeatedly, ten times or more. The chain combines TRBV6-5 with TRBJ1-2, with 8 bases that match TRBD1. The CDR3 totals 13 residues. Germline-derived CDR1 and CDR2 are MNHEY and SVGAGI. Germline trimming cut 5 bases from V and 4 bases from J; bases unmatched to any gene: 3. The CDR3 DNA is TGTGCCAGCAGTAACAGGGGGGGCTATGGCTACACCTTC. It is translated as CASSNRGGYGYTF.

Details on this clonotype: Its ends do not fully match the called genes, so a read error is possible. V and J are TRBV6-6 and TRBJ2-5; D perhaps matches TRBD1 (6 bases). The CDR3 is 14 residues long. From germline, CDR1 is MNHNY and CDR2 SVGAGI (reference sequence). The CDR3 reads CANSYSPGEETEYF. The CDR3 DNA reads TGTGCCAACAGTTACTCGCCAGGGGAAGAGACCGAGTACTTC.

About this clonotype: Mismatch with germline at one junction end may stem from a read error. The chain has TRBV12-3 or TRBV12-4 and TRBJ2-2; D gene ambiguous. CDR3 size: 13 residues. This CDR3 reads CARRYRNTGELFF. The CDR3 bases are TGTGCCCGCAGGTACAGGAACACCGGGGAGCTGTTTTTT.

This clonotype was seen at least ten times. This chain links TRBV12-3 or TRBV12-4 with TRBJ2-1; D is ambiguous. V dropped 5 bases and J dropped 1 base, with 12 bases sitting between them. The CDR3 has 15 amino acids. CDR3 residues: CASSTPSESYNEQFF. The CDR3 nucleotides are TGTGCCAGCAGTACGCCTTCGGAGTCCTACAATGAGCAGTTCTTC.

The chain recombines TRBV10-2 with TRBJ2-2; 10 bases agree with TRBD2. This CDR3 comprises 16 residues. Trimming at V came to 10 bases and at J to 7 bases, leaving 15 bases not matched to a gene. Germline V gives CDR1 WSHSY, CDR2 SAAADI. Written as DNA, the CDR3 is TGCGCCACCGACGTAGGACTAGCGGATACGGGCGGGGAGCTGTTTTTT. It specifies CATDVGLADTGGELFF.

This clonotype showed up many times. This rearrangement joins TRBV5-1 to TRBJ2-2; TRBD2 aligns across 14 bases. The CDR3 covers 16 residues. CDR1 is SGHRS and CDR2 is YFSETQ in the germline V gene. The ends lost 3 bases at V and 5 bases at J; junction bases unmatched: 3. The CDR3 spells CASSSRTSGRTGELFF. The CDR3, as DNA: TGCGCCAGCAGCTCGCGGACTAGCGGGAGGACCGGGGAGCTGTTTTTT.